The clone carrying this T cell receptor beta chain was counted once. Its matching antigen is unknown. Here immunoSEQ multiplex PCR was the method, and the copy in TCRdb shows in-frame clones only, minus some. The sample gives about 25,000 clones, over 85% of which show up once; around 0.54% is in the top ten. This record comes from a study of graft-versus-host responses after intestinal transplantation. Whole-study results and caveats: Recipient bone marrow held GvH clones, some seen earlier in ileum or blood. Subjects displaying graft-donor T cell macrochimerism possessed elevated graft-versus-host to host-versus-graft clonal ratios inside allografts.

The V gene lost 9 bases and the J gene lost 4 bases, with 4 bases spanning the gap. The V gene's germline CDR1 is PRHDT and CDR2 FYEKMQ (reference sequence). This CDR3 is 10 amino acids long. V gene TRBV13 combines with J gene TRBJ1-3; D is ambiguous. The sequence was collected from a human patient who received an intestinal transplant, so some T cells may come from the graft donor. This sample comprised PBMCs, obtained 18 days after transplant. The CDR3 is CARDGNTIYF. CDR3 nucleotides: TGTGCCAGAGACGGAAACACCATATATTTT.